This T cell receptor beta chain was retrieved from a study of OX40 agonist ivuxolimab in advanced cancers. Clones were read by immunoSEQ multiplex PCR, and TCRdb kept only the in-frame ones, dropping some. The sample carries approximately 77,000 clones, about 90% recorded once. Comments on this clone: Different DNA sequences within this sample yield the same CDR3.

V lost 1 base, J lost 4 bases, and 11 bases lay in between. Per the germline V gene, CDR1 is SGHVS and CDR2 is FQNEAQ. The CDR3 has 15 residues. This chain uses TRBV7-8 with TRBJ2-1; TRBD1 is a possible D gene (6 bases). This TCR derives from an adult with an advanced solid tumor such as melanoma, head and neck, liver or kidney cancer. This specimen was CD4+ or CD8+ T cells sorted from blood, taken in a trial of the OX40 agonist ivuxolimab. The DNA for the CDR3 is TGTGCCAGCAGCTTAGAACAGGGAACATACAATGAGCAGTTCTTC. Residues: CASSLEQGTYNEQFF.